The sequence of this T cell receptor beta chain was determined in a study of blood T cell repertoires in COVID-19. Whole-study context: From the United States, Italy and Spain came samples of acute and convalescent COVID-19. Sources were T cells, B-cell-depleted T cells, or PBMCs; the material itself was cDNA or gDNA.

After removal of 2 bases from V and 3 bases from J, the junction contained 3 bases not matched to a gene. The germline V gene has CDR1 KGHSH and CDR2 LQKENI. The CDR3 has 15 amino acids. Authors' analysis steps: Estimation of nucleated cell counts relied on the amplification of reference gene primers. Method: immunoSEQ multiplex PCR; TCRdb's copy keeps in-frame clones and lacks some. D and trimming come from the DNA, and the V and J calls and clone size come from that table. The sample lists some 200,000 clones; approximately 84% were seen once. Sequencing used peripheral blood. The receptor was derived from a man older than 75 with acute or convalescent COVID-19. The chain carries TRBV18 and TRBJ2-7; 11 bases are shared with TRBD2. CDR3 sequence: CASSPGTSGGYEQYF. The CDR3 nucleotides read TGTGCCAGCTCACCAGGGACTAGCGGAGGCTACGAGCAGTACTTC.